These 25 T cell receptor beta chains share one sample of origin, sequenced in a study of CD8 T cells in Susac syndrome. With random hexamers, reverse transcription was performed on roughly 0.45 to 1 ug of RNA. TCRdb independently ran MiXCR on the immunoSEQ multiplex PCR reads; one entry per CDR3 protein. Found here are 150,000 to 180,000 distinct CDR3 sequences, nearly 97% of them singletons; the top ten hold over 0.12%. The specimen sequenced was CD8+ T cells from PBMCs. Receptors were obtained from a human donor with multiple sclerosis.

Worth noting for this clonotype: One end of the junction is discordant with germline, which a read error may explain. CDR3 nucleotides: TGTGCCAGCAGTTTATCGGGACTGGGAAGTGGGTTGAACTTC. As protein: CASSLSGLGSGLNF. V usage is TRBV27 and J usage is TRBJ2-5; TRBD2 might be the D (6 bases). Per germline, CDR1 MNHEY and CDR2 SMNVEV (reference sequence). The CDR3 extends over 14 amino acids.

The V gene is TRBV7-9, the J gene TRBJ2-1; 7 nucleotides match TRBD1. The CDR3 has 15 amino acids. Germline V gene lookup returns CDR1 SEHNR and CDR2 FQNEAQ (reference sequence). V trimming: 5 bases; J trimming: 2 bases; junction bases outside the gene matches: 6. The CDR3 region is CASSEATGTYNEQFF. CDR3 nucleotides: TGTGCCAGCAGCGAAGCGACAGGGACCTACAATGAGCAGTTCTTC.

The DNA for the CDR3 is TGTGCCAGCAGCCTCGGGGACCAAGAGACCCAGTACTTC. Protein: CASSLGDQETQYF. The chain couples TRBV3-1 to TRBJ2-5; weak D call: TRBD2 (5 bases). CDR1 is LGHDT and CDR2 is YNNKEL in the germline V gene (reference sequence). Deletions cut 4 bases from V and 0 bases from J, with 6 bases between. This CDR3 spans 13 amino acids.

The V and J genes are TRBV7-9 and TRBJ1-1; weak D call: TRBD1 (5 bases). Germline V gene data show CDR1 as SEHNR and CDR2 as FQNEAQ (reference sequence). The CDR3 totals 13 residues. V was shortened by 2 bases and J by 6 bases, with 10 bases between the two germline ends. DNA for the CDR3: TGTGCCAGCAGCTTACATGGGGGTCCTGAAGCTTTCTTT. Its translation is CASSLHGGPEAFF.

This chain links TRBV15 with TRBJ2-6, with a tentative D call TRBD2 (5 bases). Germline V gives CDR1 LNHNV, CDR2 YYDKDF (reference sequence). Trimming shortened V by 0 bases and J by 4 bases, and 10 bases separated the two germline ends. The CDR3 extends over 16 amino acids. CDR3 region: CATSRERTGGANVLTF. In nucleotides, the CDR3 is TGTGCCACCAGCAGAGAACGGACTGGAGGGGCCAACGTCCTGACTTTC.

The V gene is TRBV12-5, the J gene TRBJ1-5, with TRBD1 as a possible D gene (6 bases). The CDR3 runs 15 residues. Germline CDR1 LGHNT, CDR2 FRNRAP. Trimming took 1 base from V and 7 from J, leaving 14 bases between them. The CDR3 here is CASGLATTGSQPQHF. CDR3 nucleotides: TGTGCTAGTGGTTTGGCGACGACAGGTAGCCAGCCCCAGCATTTT. The whole variable domain, filled in from reference TRBV12-5 and TRBJ1-5, reads DARVTQTPRHKVTEMGQEVTMRCQPILGHNTVFWYRQTMMQGLELLAYFRNRAPLDDSGMPKDRFSAEMPDATLATLKIQPSEPRDSAVYFCASGLATTGSQPQHFGDGTRLSIL.

The chain links TRBV25-1 to TRBJ2-5; 7 bases are a match to TRBD2. This CDR3 is 17 amino acids long. Germline trimming cut 1 base from V and 2 bases from J; bases unmatched to any gene: 10. Germline lookup yields CDR1 MGHDK and CDR2 SYGVNS. For the CDR3, the DNA is TGTGCCAGCAGTGAATCCTCGACTAGCCTATCGCAAGAGACCCAGTACTTC. Protein: CASSESSTSLSQETQYF.

The chain links TRBV9 to TRBJ2-2, with D unresolved. Germline lookup yields CDR1 SGDLS and CDR2 YYNGEE. V was trimmed by 3 bases and J by 1 base, leaving 4 bases between them. This CDR3 contains 13 residues. The CDR3 reads CASSEVNTGELFF. The DNA for the CDR3 is TGTGCCAGCAGCGAAGTGAACACCGGGGAGCTGTTTTTT.

The rearrangement uses TRBV20-1 and TRBJ2-7, with 7 bases aligning to TRBD1. The V gene's germline CDR1 is DFQATT and CDR2 SNEGSKA (reference sequence). The CDR3 runs 12 residues. In DNA, the CDR3 is TGCGGCCTACAGGGGAATCCCTACGAGCAGTACTTC. This gives the protein CGLQGNPYEQYF.

This rearrangement joins TRBV24-1 to TRBJ2-7, with 7 positions matching TRBD1. Germline lookup yields CDR1 KGHDR and CDR2 SFDVKD. J was trimmed by 2 bases and V by 0 bases; bases with no gene match: 6. The length of the CDR3 is 16 residues. CDR3 in DNA: TGTGCCACCAGTGATTTGGGCAGGGGGTGTCCCTACGAGCAGTACGTC. Translation gives CATSDLGRGCPYEQYV.

The V gene is TRBV9, the J gene TRBJ1-4; TRBD1 might be the D (5 bases). The length of the CDR3 is 14 residues. With 4 bases removed from V and 3 bases from J, the gap between germline ends came to 10 bases. In germline, CDR1 is SGDLS, CDR2 YYNGEE. The CDR3 nucleotides are TGTGCCAGCAGCCCCCAGGGAGCTAATGAAAAACTGTTTTTT. This codes for CASSPQGANEKLFF.

The V call is TRBV2, the J call TRBJ2-5; 8 bases match TRBD2. The CDR3 runs 15 residues. Losses at the gene ends were 5 bases for V and 1 base for J; bases not matched to a gene: 6. CDR1 SNHLY and CDR2 FYNNEI come from the germline V gene. This CDR3 is CASSYIAGPQETQYF. As DNA, the CDR3 is TGTGCCAGCAGTTATATAGCGGGGCCCCAAGAGACCCAGTACTTC. The full variable domain, rest sourced from reference TRBV2 and TRBJ2-5, is EPEVTQTPSHQVTQMGQEVILRCVPISNHLYFYWYRQILGQKVEFLVSFYNNEISEKSEIFDDQFSVERPDGSNFTLKIRSTKLEDSAMYFCASSYIAGPQETQYFGPGTRLLVL.

DNA for the CDR3: TGCAGTGCTAGAGAGTCGGACAGTTGGGGCAATCAGCCCCAGCATTTT. It is translated as CSARESDSWGNQPQHF. The chain is built from TRBV20-1 and TRBJ1-5; D might be TRBD1 (6 bases). CDR1 and CDR2 (germline): DFQATT, SNEGSKA (reference sequence). Trimming removed 0 bases from V and 2 bases from J, with 14 bases in between. This CDR3 comprises 16 residues.

This chain uses TRBV7-9 with TRBJ2-1; D might be TRBD1 or TRBD2, each matching 6 bases. CDR3 length equals 15 residues. CDR1 SEHNR and CDR2 FQNEAQ come from the germline V gene (reference sequence). V dropped 4 bases and J dropped 8 bases, with 18 bases sitting between them. The CDR3 DNA reads TGTGCCAGCAGCTGGGGGGCAGGGCGAAACGATGAGCAGTTCTTC. This codes for CASSWGAGRNDEQFF.

The chain joins TRBV6-5 to TRBJ2-7; D remains unclear. CDR3 length: 13 residues. Germline CDR1 is MNHEY and CDR2 is SVGAGI. The V end was cut by 8 bases, the J end by 0 bases, with 11 bases between. The CDR3, as DNA: TGTGCCAGCGCAGATAGAAGCTCCTACGAGCAGTACGTC. Translation gives CASADRSSYEQYV.

The V call is TRBV6-5, the J call TRBJ2-3, with D perhaps TRBD1 (6 bases). Trimming pared 4 bases from V and 6 bases from J, leaving 11 bases between. The CDR3 extends over 13 amino acids. Germline assignment: CDR1 MNHEY and CDR2 SVGAGI. The CDR3 sequence: CASSFGTGDTQYF. The CDR3 DNA follows: TGTGCCAGCAGTTTCGGTACAGGGGATACGCAGTATTTT.

The V call is TRBV19, the J call TRBJ2-1, with TRBD1 identical over 7 bases. J lost 6 bases, V lost 5 bases, and 4 bases had no gene match. Looked up from germline, CDR1 is LNHDA and CDR2 is SQIVND (reference sequence). The CDR3 extends over 13 amino acids. For the CDR3, the DNA is TGTGCCAGTAGTGCGGCAGGGGGCAATGAGCAGTTCTTC. This encodes CASSAAGGNEQFF. Using reference TRBV19 and TRBJ2-1 for the parts outside the CDR3, the full variable domain is DGGITQSPKYLFRKEGQNVTLSCEQNLNHDAMYWYRQDPGQGLRLIYYSQIVNDFQKGDIAEGYSVSREKKESFPLTVTSAQKNPTAFYLCASSAAGGNEQFFGPGTRLTVL.

This chain links TRBV19 with TRBJ2-5, with a weak D call TRBD2 (5 bases). The CDR3 length is 14 residues. V dropped 3 bases and J dropped 2 bases, with 10 bases sitting between them. Germline CDR1 and CDR2: LNHDA and SQIVND (reference sequence). Here the CDR3 DNA reads TGTGCCAGTAGTATTTTAGAGGGACAAGAGACCCAGTACTTC. Residues: CASSILEGQETQYF. Filled out from reference TRBV19 and TRBJ2-5, the complete variable domain reads DGGITQSPKYLFRKEGQNVTLSCEQNLNHDAMYWYRQDPGQGLRLIYYSQIVNDFQKGDIAEGYSVSREKKESFPLTVTSAQKNPTAFYLCASSILEGQETQYFGPGTRLLVL.

This clonotype was recorded only once. V and J are TRBV7-8 and TRBJ1-2, with D unclear. This CDR3 comprises 13 residues. Germline CDR1 SGHVS, CDR2 FQNEAQ. V was shortened by 4 bases and J by 0 bases, with 6 bases between the two germline ends. The CDR3: CASSSPPNYGYTF. CDR3 DNA sequence: TGTGCCAGCAGCTCACCCCCTAACTATGGCTACACCTTC.

This chain connects TRBV29-1 to TRBJ1-1; D gene uncertain. Germline lookup yields CDR1 SQVTM and CDR2 ANQGSEA. Trimming took 1 base from V and 1 from J, leaving 7 bases between them. The CDR3 has 13 residues. CDR3 sequence: CSVEVRENTEAFF. In nucleotides, the CDR3 is TGCAGCGTTGAAGTTCGGGAGAACACTGAAGCTTTCTTT. Drawing the rest from reference TRBV29-1 and TRBJ1-1, the complete variable domain is SAVISQKPSRDICQRGTSLTIQCQVDSQVTMMFWYRQQPGQSLTLIATANQGSEATYESGFVIDKFPISRPNLTFSTLTVSNMSPEDSSIYLCSVEVRENTEAFFGQGTRLTVV.

As DNA, the CDR3 is TGCAGTGCTCTTTCCGATCTGTCCCCCTACGAGCAGTACGTC. Its translation is CSALSDLSPYEQYV. The chain combines TRBV20-1 with TRBJ2-7; D unresolved. CDR1 is DFQATT, CDR2 SNEGSKA, per germline (reference sequence). V was clipped by 5 bases and J by 2 bases, with 16 bases between them. The CDR3 spans 14 residues.

The chain recombines TRBV7-9 with TRBJ1-4, with D uncertain. Germline lookup yields CDR1 SEHNR and CDR2 FQNEAQ (reference sequence). V was cut by 6 bases and J by 3 bases, with 11 bases left in between. The CDR3 loop spans 14 amino acids. In nucleotides, the CDR3 is TGTGCCAGCAGTCCCGACGGTTCTAATGAAAAACTGTTTTTT. Its translation is CASSPDGSNEKLFF. The full variable domain, in which reference TRBV7-9 and TRBJ1-4 provide the parts outside the CDR3, is DTGVSQNPRHKITKRGQNVTFRCDPISEHNRLYWYRQTLGQGPEFLTYFQNEAQLEKSRLLSDRFSAERPKGSFSTLEIQRTEQGDSAMYLCASSPDGSNEKLFFGSGTQLSVL.

The chain carries TRBV20-1 and TRBJ2-1; 13 nucleotides align to TRBD2. Trimming removed 5 bases from V and 1 base from J; junction bases left unmatched: 5. The V gene's germline CDR1 is DFQATT and CDR2 SNEGSKA (reference sequence). CDR3 length: 16 amino acids. CDR3 loop: CSAATSGGRSYNEQFF. For the CDR3, the DNA is TGCAGTGCTGCGACTAGCGGGGGGCGGTCCTACAATGAGCAGTTCTTC.

The V and J genes are TRBV7-9 and TRBJ1-5; 7 bases are shared with TRBD1. The V gene end was trimmed by 7 bases and the J gene end by 6 bases; junction bases not matched to a gene: 9. The CDR3 covers 14 residues. Germline lookup yields CDR1 SEHNR and CDR2 FQNEAQ (reference sequence). The CDR3 here is CASNQGGSVQPQHF. The CDR3 DNA reads as TGTGCCAGCAACCAGGGGGGCTCGGTTCAGCCCCAGCATTTT.

This chain links TRBV7-9 with TRBJ1-2; D is undetermined. The CDR3 is 12 amino acids. V dropped 5 bases and J dropped 7 bases, with 11 bases sitting between them. CDR1 SEHNR and CDR2 FQNEAQ come from the germline V gene (reference sequence). Written as DNA, the CDR3 is TGTGCCAGCAGCCGAAACTCTCTTGGCTACACCTTC. As protein: CASSRNSLGYTF.